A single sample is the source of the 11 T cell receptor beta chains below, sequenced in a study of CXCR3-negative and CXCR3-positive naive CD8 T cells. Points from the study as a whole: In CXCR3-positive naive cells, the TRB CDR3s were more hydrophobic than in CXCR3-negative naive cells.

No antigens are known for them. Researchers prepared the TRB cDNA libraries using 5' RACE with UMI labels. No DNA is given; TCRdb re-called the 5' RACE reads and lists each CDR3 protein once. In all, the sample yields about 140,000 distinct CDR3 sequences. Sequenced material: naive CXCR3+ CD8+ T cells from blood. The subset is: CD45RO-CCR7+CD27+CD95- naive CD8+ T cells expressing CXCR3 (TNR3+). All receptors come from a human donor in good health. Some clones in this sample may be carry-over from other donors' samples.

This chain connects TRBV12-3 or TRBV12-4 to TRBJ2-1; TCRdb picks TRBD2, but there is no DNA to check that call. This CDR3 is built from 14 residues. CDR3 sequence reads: CASSLGTWDNEQFF.

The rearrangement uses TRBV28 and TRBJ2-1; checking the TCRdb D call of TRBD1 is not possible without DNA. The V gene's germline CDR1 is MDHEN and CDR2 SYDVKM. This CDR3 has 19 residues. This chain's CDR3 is CASSKDRASSGSSYNEQFF.

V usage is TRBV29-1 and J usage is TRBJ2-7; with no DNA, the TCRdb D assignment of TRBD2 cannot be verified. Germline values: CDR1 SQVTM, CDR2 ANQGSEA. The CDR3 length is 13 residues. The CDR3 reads CSVDLPEGYEQYF.

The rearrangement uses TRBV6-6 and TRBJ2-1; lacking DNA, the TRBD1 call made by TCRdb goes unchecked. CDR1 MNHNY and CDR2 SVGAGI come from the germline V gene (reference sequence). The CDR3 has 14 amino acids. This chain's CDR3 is CASSLPGQGNEQFF.

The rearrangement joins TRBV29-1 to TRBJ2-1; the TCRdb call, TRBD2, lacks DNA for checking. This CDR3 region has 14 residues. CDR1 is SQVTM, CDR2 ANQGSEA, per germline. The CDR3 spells CSVPTRGLVREQFF.

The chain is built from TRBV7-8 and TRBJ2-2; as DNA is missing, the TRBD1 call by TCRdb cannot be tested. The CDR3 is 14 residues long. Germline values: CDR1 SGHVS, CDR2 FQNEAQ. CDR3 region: CASSLGDSRGELFF.

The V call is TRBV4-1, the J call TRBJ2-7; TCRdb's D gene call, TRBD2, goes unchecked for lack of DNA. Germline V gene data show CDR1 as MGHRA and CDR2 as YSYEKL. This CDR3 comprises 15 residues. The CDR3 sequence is CASSQGTSGGYEQYF.

The CDR3 here is CATSTSSYNEQFF. The V and J genes are TRBV15 and TRBJ2-1. Germline-derived CDR1 and CDR2 are LNHNV and YYDKDF (reference sequence). This CDR3 is 13 amino acids long.

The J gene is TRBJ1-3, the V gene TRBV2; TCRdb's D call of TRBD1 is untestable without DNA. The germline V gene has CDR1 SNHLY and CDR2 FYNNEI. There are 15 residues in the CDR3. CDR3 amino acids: CASSEAPPGGNTIYF.

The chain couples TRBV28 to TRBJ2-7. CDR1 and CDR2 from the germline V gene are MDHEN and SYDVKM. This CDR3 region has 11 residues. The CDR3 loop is CASSTLYEQYF.

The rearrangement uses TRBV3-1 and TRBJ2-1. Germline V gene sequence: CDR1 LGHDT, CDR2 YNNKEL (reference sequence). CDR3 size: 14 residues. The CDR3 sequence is CASSQTSKYNEQFF.